The 21 T cell receptor beta chains presented below share a single source sample, sequenced in a study of blood T cell repertoires in COVID-19. The data were produced by immunoSEQ multiplex PCR, yet TCRdb's version contains in-frame clones alone and is incomplete. The sample records fewer than 300,000 clones, roughly 84% being singletons. Sample: peripheral blood. These receptor sequences come from a woman between 18 and 29 years old with acute or convalescent COVID-19.

The chain couples TRBV6-5 to TRBJ1-2, with D possibly TRBD1 on 5 matching bases. V lost 0 bases to trimming and J lost 5 bases, with 13 bases between them. Per germline, CDR1 MNHEY and CDR2 SVGAGI. This CDR3 spans 15 amino acids. CDR3 DNA: TGTGCCAGCAGTTACTCGAAGTGGGGCGATTATGGCTACACCTTC. This encodes CASSYSKWGDYGYTF.

V is TRBV19 and J is TRBJ1-6; D is uncertain. V shed 2 bases and J shed 10 bases, with 12 bases lying between them. Looked up from germline, CDR1 is LNHDA and CDR2 is SQIVND (reference sequence). This CDR3 has 14 residues. CDR3 in amino acids: CASSINWGDSPLHF. The CDR3 bases are TGTGCCAGTAGTATAAATTGGGGAGACTCACCCCTCCACTTT.

This rearrangement joins TRBV25-1 to TRBJ2-7; D perhaps matches TRBD1 (6 bases). The CDR3 consists of 14 residues. CDR1 and CDR2 from the germline V gene are MGHDK and SYGVNS. Trimming removed 8 bases at V and 2 bases at J, with 16 bases between. The CDR3 bases are TGTGCCAGCGGAACCGGGACAAAACCCTACGAGCAGTACTTC. It is translated as CASGTGTKPYEQYF.

The chain carries TRBV5-6 and TRBJ1-2; the D gene is possibly TRBD1 (6 bases). This CDR3 has 13 residues. V was cut by 4 bases and J by 5 bases, with 12 bases left in between. Germline CDR1 and CDR2: SGHDT and YYEEEE. As DNA, the CDR3 is TGTGCCAGCAGCCCCCGGACAGCGTATGGCTACACCTTC. It translates to CASSPRTAYGYTF.

This clone was observed a handful of times. One junction end does not reproduce the germline sequence, and a read error may be involved. The genes are TRBV7-7 and TRBJ2-5, with TRBD1 identical over 10 bases. The germline V gene has CDR1 SSHAT and CDR2 FNYEAQ (reference sequence). The CDR3 consists of 16 residues. DNA of the CDR3: TGTGCTAGCAGCTTAGGAGGGACAGGGGTTAAAGAGACCCAGTACTTC. Translation gives CASSLGGTGVKETQYF.

The gene calls are TRBV7-9 and TRBJ1-2, with 9 bases lining up with TRBD1. The CDR3 length is 14 residues. V lost 1 base and J lost 3; bases outside the gene matches: 0. Germline V CDR1 and CDR2: SEHNR, FQNEAQ (reference sequence). The CDR3 sequence: CASSLGTGDYGYTF. CDR3 DNA: TGTGCCAGCAGCTTAGGGACAGGGGACTATGGCTACACCTTC.

V gene TRBV5-6 combines with J gene TRBJ2-3; the D gene is possibly TRBD2 (5 bases). The CDR3 covers 14 residues. V lost 1 base and J lost 3, with 9 bases in between. CDR1 SGHDT and CDR2 YYEEEE come from the germline V gene. The DNA of the CDR3 is TGTGCCAGCAGCTTGCGCGGGTCTACAGATACGCAGTATTTT. Encoded protein: CASSLRGSTDTQYF.

The CDR3: CASSVGQGSLNYGYTF. Written as DNA, the CDR3 is TGTGCCAGCAGCGTAGGACAGGGGAGCCTCAACTATGGCTACACCTTC. The chain combines TRBV9 with TRBJ1-2; TRBD1 agrees at 8 bases. CDR3 size: 16 residues. V trimming: 0 bases; J trimming: 2 bases; junction bases outside the gene matches: 6. Germline assignment: CDR1 SGDLS and CDR2 YYNGEE.

The chain has TRBV6-5 and TRBJ2-2, with D possibly being TRBD1 (6 bases). The germline V gene encodes CDR1 MNHEY and CDR2 SVGAGI. This CDR3 has 15 residues. Trimming left V 2 bases short and J 6 bases short, with 13 bases between. This CDR3 reads CASSYGDITAGELFF. As DNA, the CDR3 is TGTGCCAGCAGTTACGGGGACATTACTGCCGGGGAGCTGTTTTTT.

The chain carries TRBV27 and TRBJ1-5; weak D call: TRBD1 (5 bases). Looked up from germline, CDR1 is MNHEY and CDR2 is SMNVEV (reference sequence). The CDR3 contains 13 residues. V gave up 4 bases and J gave up 6 bases, with 10 bases separating them. The CDR3 region is CASSWRGGQPQHF. In DNA form, the CDR3 reads TGTGCCAGCAGTTGGAGGGGCGGTCAGCCCCAGCATTTT.

This sequence joins TRBV9 and TRBJ1-4; D not resolved. V lost 0 bases, J lost 8 bases, and 11 bases lay in between. Per the germline V gene, CDR1 is SGDLS and CDR2 is YYNGEE. The CDR3 has 14 amino acids. The CDR3 bases are TGTGCCAGCAGCGTAGATCCGGTCCCCGAAAAACTGTTTTTT. Translated: CASSVDPVPEKLFF. Variable domain in full (rest from reference TRBV9 and TRBJ1-4): DSGVTQTPKHLITATGQRVTLRCSPRSGDLSVYWYQQSLDQGLQFLIQYYNGEERAKGNILERFSAQQFPDLHSELNLSSLELGDSALYFCASSVDPVPEKLFFGSGTQLSVL.

In its sample, this clone was seen once. The chain employs TRBV18 and TRBJ1-6; 7 nucleotides match TRBD1. The CDR3 has 15 residues. Germline CDR1 KGHSH, CDR2 LQKENI. The V segment lost 3 bases and the J segment 9 bases; nucleotides outside the gene matches: 8. The CDR3 spells CASSPDRVIGSPLHF. Here the CDR3 DNA reads TGTGCCAGCTCACCCGACAGGGTGATAGGTTCACCCCTCCACTTT. The full variable domain, rest sourced from reference TRBV18 and TRBJ1-6, is NAGVMQNPRHLVRRRGQEARLRCSPMKGHSHVYWYRQLPEEGLKFMVYLQKENIIDESGMPKERFSAEFPKEGPSILRIQQVVRGDSAAYFCASSPDRVIGSPLHFGNGTRLTVT.

V and J are TRBV20-1 and TRBJ2-1; D unresolved. Deletions cut 3 bases from V and 8 bases from J, with 11 bases between. The CDR3 has 12 amino acids. Germline-derived CDR1 and CDR2 are DFQATT and SNEGSKA (reference sequence). CDR3: CSASSSFDEQFF. In nucleotides, the CDR3 is TGCAGTGCTAGTTCCAGTTTCGATGAGCAGTTCTTC.

V gene TRBV9 combines with J gene TRBJ2-6; D ambiguous. V was pared by 4 bases and J by 2 bases, with 13 bases between. CDR3 length: 16 amino acids. Germline V gene sequence: CDR1 SGDLS, CDR2 YYNGEE. The CDR3 nucleotides are TGTGCCAGCAGCCTCCTCTGGTCTACTGGGGCCAACGTCCTGACTTTC. It codes for CASSLLWSTGANVLTF.

As for this clone: The same CDR3 also results from other DNA sequences found in this sample. The chain is built from TRBV5-5 and TRBJ1-2; TRBD1 is a possible D gene (6 bases). The length of the CDR3 is 14 residues. The V end lost 0 bases, the J end lost 5 bases, and 11 bases lay between the germline ends. The germline gives CDR1 SGHKS, CDR2 YYEKEE (reference sequence). In DNA, the CDR3 is TGTGCCAGCAGCTTGGGGACAGCTTCTTATGGCTACACCTTC. This encodes CASSLGTASYGYTF.

The V gene is TRBV12-5, the J gene TRBJ1-2; TRBD1 might be the D (5 bases). This CDR3 has 16 amino acids. Per the germline V gene, CDR1 is LGHNT and CDR2 is FRNRAP. With 3 bases removed from V and 4 bases from J, the gap between germline ends came to 18 bases. The CDR3 sequence: CASGFAPGSSTYGYTF. In DNA, the CDR3 is TGTGCTAGTGGTTTCGCCCCAGGGTCCTCTACCTATGGCTACACCTTC.

This chain connects TRBV5-1 to TRBJ2-3; the match to TRBD2 covers 9 bases. The CDR3 sequence is 14 residues long. Germline V lookup: CDR1 SGHRS, CDR2 YFSETQ. Trimming at V came to 4 bases and at J to 1 base, leaving 1 base not matched to a gene. The chain's CDR3 is CASSRTSGTDTQYF. The CDR3 DNA is TGCGCCAGCAGCCGGACTAGCGGCACAGATACGCAGTATTTT.

The V call is TRBV4-1, the J call TRBJ2-5, with no clear D. This CDR3 has 15 amino acids. Trimming removed 0 bases from V and 5 bases from J, with 13 bases in between. CDR1 and CDR2 (germline): MGHRA, YSYEKL. CDR3 in amino acids: CASSQDGYPGETQYF. In DNA, the CDR3 is TGCGCCAGCAGCCAAGATGGCTACCCGGGTGAGACCCAGTACTTC.

V is TRBV6-5 and J is TRBJ2-1; D possibly corresponds to TRBD1 (5 bases). V lost 10 bases and J 12 bases, leaving 19 bases between the germline ends. Germline CDR1 and CDR2: MNHEY and SVGAGI. The CDR3 is 12 residues long. CDR3 amino acids: CATTVHQGAQFF. Here the CDR3 DNA reads TGTGCCACCACGGTACACCAGGGCGCGCAGTTCTTC.

The gene calls are TRBV20-1 and TRBJ2-1, with 8 positions matching TRBD2. The germline V gene encodes CDR1 DFQATT and CDR2 SNEGSKA (reference sequence). The CDR3 is 18 amino acids. After removal of 3 bases from V and 3 bases from J, the junction contained 16 bases not matched to a gene. The CDR3 loop reads CSASGGRWGLSYYNEQFF. As DNA, the CDR3 is TGCAGTGCTAGTGGCGGGAGGTGGGGGCTATCGTACTACAATGAGCAGTTCTTC.

The chain recombines TRBV7-9 with TRBJ2-7, with D possibly being TRBD2 (7 bases). V shed 5 bases and J shed 2 bases, with 19 bases lying between them. The CDR3 length is 16 residues. CDR1 SEHNR and CDR2 FQNEAQ come from the germline V gene (reference sequence). This chain's CDR3 is CASSPVGGRSTYEQYF. Here the CDR3 DNA reads TGTGCCAGCAGCCCAGTGGGGGGGCGGTCCACCTACGAGCAGTACTTC.